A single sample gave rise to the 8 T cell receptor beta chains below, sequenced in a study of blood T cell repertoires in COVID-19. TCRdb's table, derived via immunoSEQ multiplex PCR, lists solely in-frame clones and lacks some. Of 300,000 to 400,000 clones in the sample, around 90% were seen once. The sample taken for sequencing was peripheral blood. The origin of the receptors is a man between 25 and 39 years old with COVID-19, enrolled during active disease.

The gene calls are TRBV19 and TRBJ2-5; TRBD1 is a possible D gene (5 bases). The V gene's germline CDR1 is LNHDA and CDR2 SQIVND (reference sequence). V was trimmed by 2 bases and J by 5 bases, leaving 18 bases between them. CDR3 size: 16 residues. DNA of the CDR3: TGTGCCAGTAGTATATCCCCCCTAGTACCAGGGGAGACCCAGTACTTC. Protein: CASSISPLVPGETQYF.

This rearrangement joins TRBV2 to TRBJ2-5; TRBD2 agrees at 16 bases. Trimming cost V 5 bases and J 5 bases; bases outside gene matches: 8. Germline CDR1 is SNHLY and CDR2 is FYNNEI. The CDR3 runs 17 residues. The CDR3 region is CASSPGLAGGPRETQYF. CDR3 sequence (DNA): TGTGCCAGCAGTCCGGGACTAGCGGGAGGGCCTCGGGAGACCCAGTACTTC. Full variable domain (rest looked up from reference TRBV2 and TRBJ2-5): EPEVTQTPSHQVTQMGQEVILRCVPISNHLYFYWYRQILGQKVEFLVSFYNNEISEKSEIFDDQFSVERPDGSNFTLKIRSTKLEDSAMYFCASSPGLAGGPRETQYFGPGTRLLVL.

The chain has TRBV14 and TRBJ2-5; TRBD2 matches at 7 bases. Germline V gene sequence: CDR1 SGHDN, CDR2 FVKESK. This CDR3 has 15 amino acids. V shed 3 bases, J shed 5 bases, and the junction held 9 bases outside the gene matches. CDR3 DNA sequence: TGTGCCAGCAGCCACGGGAGGAACGTGTGGGAGACCCAGTACTTC. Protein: CASSHGRNVWETQYF.

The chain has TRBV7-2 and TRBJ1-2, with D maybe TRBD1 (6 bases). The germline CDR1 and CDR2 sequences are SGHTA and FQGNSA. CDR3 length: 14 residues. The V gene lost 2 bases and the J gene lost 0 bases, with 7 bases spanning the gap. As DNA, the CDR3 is TGTGCCAGCAGCTTAAGGGGGACTAACTATGGCTACACCTTC. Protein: CASSLRGTNYGYTF.

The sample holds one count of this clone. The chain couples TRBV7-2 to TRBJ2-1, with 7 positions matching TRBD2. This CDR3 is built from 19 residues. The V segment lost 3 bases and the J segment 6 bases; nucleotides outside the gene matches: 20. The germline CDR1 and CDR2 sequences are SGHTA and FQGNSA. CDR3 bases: TGTGCCAGCAGCTTCGTCTGGAGTTCTTCGGGGGGAAGTCCCAATGAGCAGTTCTTC. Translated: CASSFVWSSSGGSPNEQFF.

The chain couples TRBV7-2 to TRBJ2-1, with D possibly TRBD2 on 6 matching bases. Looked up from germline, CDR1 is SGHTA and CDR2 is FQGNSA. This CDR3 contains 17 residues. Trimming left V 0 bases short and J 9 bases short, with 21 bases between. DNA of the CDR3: TGTGCCAGCAGCTTAGCTGTTCAGCGGGTGGGAGGTTTTGAGCAGTTCTTC. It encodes CASSLAVQRVGGFEQFF.

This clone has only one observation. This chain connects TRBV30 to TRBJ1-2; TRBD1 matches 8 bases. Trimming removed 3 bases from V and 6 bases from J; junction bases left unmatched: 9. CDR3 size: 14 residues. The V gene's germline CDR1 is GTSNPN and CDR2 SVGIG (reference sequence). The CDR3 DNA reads TGTGCCTGGAGATTCGGACAGGGCTCTCATGGCTACACCTTC. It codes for CAWRFGQGSHGYTF.

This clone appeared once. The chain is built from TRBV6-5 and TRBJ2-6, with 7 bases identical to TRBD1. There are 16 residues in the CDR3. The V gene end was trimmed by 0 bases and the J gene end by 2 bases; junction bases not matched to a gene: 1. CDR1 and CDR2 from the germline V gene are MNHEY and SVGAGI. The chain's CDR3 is CASSYSTGTGANVLTF. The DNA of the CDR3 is TGTGCCAGCAGTTACTCGACAGGGACTGGGGCCAACGTCCTGACTTTC.